This is a list of T cell receptor beta chains from one sample in a study of blood T cell repertoires in COVID-19. The assay was immunoSEQ multiplex PCR, and TCRdb's table has in-frame clones only and misses some. The sample holds around 200,000 clones, 86% seen once. Sequenced: PBMCs or T cells enriched from blood (not recorded which). These receptors originate from a man aged 35 to 55 with acute COVID-19. Each CDR3 is given with its conserved first and last residue. D genes are given only for firm matches. Some rows have no size entry. The others give once, few or many, or a class for an expanded clone.

J	size	D	V	DNA	CDR3
TRBJ2-6	NA	TRBD2	TRBV7-9	TGTGCCAGCAGCACCCTTCCCGGGGGGTACGGGGCCAACGTCCTGACTTTC	CASSTLPGGYGANVLTF
TRBJ1-1	NA	NA	TRBV14	TGTGCCAGCAGCCCGGGTCGGCACACTGAAGCTTTCTTT	CASSPGRHTEAFF
TRBJ1-2	NA	TRBD1	TRBV7-8	TGTGCCAGCAGCCCTAGACAGGGGGCTTACTATGGCTACACCTTC	CASSPRQGAYYGYTF
TRBJ2-3	once	NA	TRBV21-1	TGTGCCAGCCCCCTCGGCCGGGGCACAGATACGCAGTATTTT	CASPLGRGTDTQYF
TRBJ1-2	NA	TRBD1	TRBV7-2	TGTGCCAGCAGCGTTATGACAGGGGGCTGGTATGGCTACACCTTC	CASSVMTGGWYGYTF
TRBJ2-7	NA	NA	TRBV10-1	TGCGCCAGCAGTCTCACAGGGAAAGAGCAGTACTTC	CASSLTGKEQYF
TRBJ2-7	NA	TRBD2	TRBV10-1	TGCGCCAGCAGTGAGGGGGGGGGAGGTGTTTCCGAGCAGTACTTC	CASSEGGGGVSEQYF
TRBJ1-4	once	NA	TRBV5-4	TGTGCCAGCAGCTTGGAAAACCGGAATGAAAAACTGTTTTTT	CASSLENRNEKLFF
TRBJ2-7	NA	TRBD1	TRBV7-9	TGTGCCAGCAGAAGTACAGGGGGAGCTACCTACGAGCAGTACTTC	CASRSTGGATYEQYF
TRBJ2-2	NA	NA	TRBV27	TGTGCCAGCAGTCCTAGAGGCGGGGAGCTGTTTTTT	CASSPRGGELFF
TRBJ1-4	NA	TRBD1	TRBV5-8	TGTGCCAGCAGCGGGCCGACAGGGGGGTTTGAAAAACTGTTTTTT	CASSGPTGGFEKLFF
TRBJ1-5	NA	TRBD1	TRBV29-1	TGCAGCGTTTCCCCGGGACAGGGTAGCAATCAGCCCCAGCATTTT	CSVSPGQGSNQPQHF
TRBJ1-5	NA	NA	TRBV9	TGTGCCAGCGGTCCCAGGGAGGCCTTCAATCAGCCCCAGCATTTT	CASGPREAFNQPQHF
TRBJ2-2	NA	NA	TRBV4-1	TGCGCCAGCAGCCAAAGGACTGGGGGAGGCTGGGAGCTGTTTTTT	CASSQRTGGGWELFF
TRBJ1-2	NA	NA	TRBV6-5	TGTGCCAGCAGTCTCAGGACGGGGTTATATGGCTACACCTTC	CASSLRTGLYGYTF
TRBJ1-5	NA	TRBD1	TRBV7-2	TGTGCCAGCAGCCCAAGGAGGCAGGGGGCTTGGGGCAATCAGCCCCAGCATTTT	CASSPRRQGAWGNQPQHF
TRBJ1-6	once	TRBD1	TRBV25-1	TGTGCCAGCAGTGAAGAATGGTGGCAGGGGGGTTCACCCCTCCACTTT	CASSEEWWQGGSPLHF
TRBJ2-2	NA	TRBD1	TRBV2	TGTGCCAGCAGATTGACAGGGCCCGGGGAGCTGTTTTTT	CASRLTGPGELFF
TRBJ1-2	NA	NA	TRBV12-3/TRBV12-4	TGTGCCAGCAGTGCGAGCGGGAGTGGCTACACCTTC	CASSASGSGYTF
TRBJ1-5	NA	NA	TRBV6-6	TGTGCCAGCAGTTACACCCAGGGTCAGCCCCAGCATTTT	CASSYTQGQPQHF
TRBJ2-1	NA	NA	TRBV11-2	TGTGCCAGCAGCTTAGGCAGGGGGCAGTTCTTC	CASSLGRGQFF
TRBJ2-5	NA	NA	TRBV11-3	TGTGCCAGCAGCAACCGCAGAGGGGAGACCCAGTACTTC	CASSNRRGETQYF
TRBJ2-7	NA	NA	TRBV3-1/TRBV3-2	TGTGCCAGCAGCCTACTCTCCTACGAGCAGTACTTC	CASSLLSYEQYF
TRBJ2-2	NA	NA	TRBV19	TGTGCCAGTAGTGCGGCCGGGGAGCTGTTTTTT	CASSAAGELFF
TRBJ2-7	NA	NA	TRBV5-1	TGCGCCAGCAGCTTGGTGGGAGGAGGCGAGCAGTACTTC	CASSLVGGGEQYF
TRBJ2-1	NA	TRBD2	TRBV5-6	TGTGCCAGCAGCTCCATAGCGGGAGCGGCCTCCTACAATGAGCAGTTCTTC	CASSSIAGAASYNEQFF
TRBJ2-3	NA	TRBD2	TRBV5-1	TGCGCCAGTAGCGGACTAGCGGGAAGTGCGGGGGATACGCAGTATTTT	CASSGLAGSAGDTQYF
TRBJ2-5	NA	NA	TRBV27	TGTGCCAGCAGTTTACGGACAGATCAAGAGACCCAGTACTTC	CASSLRTDQETQYF
TRBJ2-4	NA	NA	TRBV19	TGTGCCAGTAGTAAGGGGGAGCGGGGTAAAAACATTCAGTACTTC	CASSKGERGKNIQYF
TRBJ1-5	NA	TRBD1	TRBV7-2	TGTGCCAGCAGCCTGTGGGGACAGGGTCCTCAGCCCCAGCATTTT	CASSLWGQGPQPQHF
TRBJ2-1	NA	TRBD2	TRBV20-1	TGCAGTGCTAGTCGAGGAGCGGGAGGGCCGACGACCTACAATGAGCAGTTCTTC	CSASRGAGGPTTYNEQFF
TRBJ1-3	NA	NA	TRBV28	TGTGCCAGCAGGATGACAGGATCTGGAAACACCATATATTTT	CASRMTGSGNTIYF
TRBJ2-3	NA	NA	TRBV7-9	TGTGCCAGCAGCTTCAGGGGCTATAGCACAGATACGCAGTATTTT	CASSFRGYSTDTQYF
TRBJ1-6	once	TRBD1	TRBV6-5	TGTGCCAGCAGTTACTCGAACAGGGGGCGGTCACCCCTCCACTTT	CASSYSNRGRSPLHF
TRBJ1-6	NA	NA	TRBV5-1	TGCGCCAGCAGCTTGGGTGACAGTGTTAATTCACCCCTCCACTTT	CASSLGDSVNSPLHF
TRBJ2-7	few	NA	TRBV7-9	TGTGCCAGCAGCGGGGTAGGGGGCTACGAGCAGTACTTC	CASSGVGGYEQYF
TRBJ2-7	NA	NA	TRBV2	TGTGCCAGCAGGATTCTAGGGGGTTCCTACGAGCAGTACTTC	CASRILGGSYEQYF
TRBJ1-3	NA	TRBD1	TRBV3-1/TRBV3-2	TGTGCCAGCAGACCAGGGGGCACTGGAAACACCATATATTTT	CASRPGGTGNTIYF
TRBJ2-3	NA	NA	TRBV29-1	TGCAGCGTTGACGGGAGAACAGATACGCAGTATTTT	CSVDGRTDTQYF
TRBJ2-1	NA	NA	TRBV4-1	TGCGCCAGCAGCCAACCACTAGTTACCAATGAGCAGTTCTTC	CASSQPLVTNEQFF
TRBJ1-2	NA	TRBD1	TRBV18	TGTGCCAGCTCACTAAAAGACAGGGGAGGTGGCTACACCTTC	CASSLKDRGGGYTF
TRBJ1-1	few	NA	TRBV7-2	TGTGCCAGCAGACCGAGGGCGGGGGCGGACACTGAAGCTTTCTTT	CASRPRAGADTEAFF
TRBJ1-2	NA	TRBD1	TRBV5-6	TGTGCCAGCAGCTCGACCTCGGGACAGGGGTACTATGGCTACACCTTC	CASSSTSGQGYYGYTF
TRBJ2-3	NA	NA	TRBV29-1	TGCAGCGTAGGTGGGGGGAACACAGATACGCAGTATTTT	CSVGGGNTDTQYF
TRBJ2-3	few	NA	TRBV2	TGTGCCAGCAGTGAGGGAATTGGGATCCAGGGCGGAGATACGCAGTATTTT	CASSEGIGIQGGDTQYF
TRBJ1-1	few	NA	TRBV28	TGTGCCAGCAGTTTATCCGCCACCGACAAGGCTTTCTTT	CASSLSATDKAFF
TRBJ1-4	NA	TRBD1	TRBV27	TGTGCCAGCAAGTCCGGGACAGGGAATGAAAAACTGTTTTTT	CASKSGTGNEKLFF
TRBJ2-2	NA	TRBD2	TRBV7-3	TGTGCCAGCAGCTATGGGACTAGCGGCAACACCGGGGAGCTGTTTTTT	CASSYGTSGNTGELFF